The 16 T cell receptor beta chains below all came from one sample that was sequenced in a study of blood T cell repertoires in COVID-19. Produced via immunoSEQ multiplex PCR; TCRdb's table is partial and in-frame only. The sample carries 200,000 to 300,000 clones, roughly 90% recorded once. Sequences were obtained from peripheral blood. These receptors were collected from a man between 60 and 75 years old who had recovered from COVID-19.

This chain uses TRBV6-6 with TRBJ1-1; D might be TRBD1 (6 bases). CDR3 size: 13 residues. CDR1 MNHNY and CDR2 SVGAGI come from the germline V gene (reference sequence). V was pared by 6 bases and J by 2 bases, with 10 bases between. The CDR3 spells CASSPGENTEAFF. DNA for the CDR3: TGTGCCAGCAGCCCAGGGGAAAACACTGAAGCTTTCTTT.

The V call is TRBV6-6, the J call TRBJ2-1; TRBD2 is a possible D gene (6 bases). Germline CDR1 and CDR2: MNHNY and SVGAGI (reference sequence). V lost 6 bases, J lost 5 bases, and 11 bases lay in between. The CDR3 loop spans 13 amino acids. The CDR3 reads CASRRDQNNEQFF. The CDR3 coding sequence is TGTGCCAGCAGGCGGGATCAGAACAATGAGCAGTTCTTC.

This clone was seen just once. The chain joins TRBV2 to TRBJ2-1; 8 bases are a match to TRBD2. Germline V lookup: CDR1 SNHLY, CDR2 FYNNEI. Germline trimming cut 6 bases from V and 9 bases from J; bases unmatched to any gene: 10. The CDR3 extends over 14 amino acids. CDR3 nucleotide sequence: TGTGCCAGCAGAGTAGCGGGGACTACGGGTGAGCAGTTCTTC. It yields the protein CASRVAGTTGEQFF. The complete variable domain, with remaining parts taken from reference TRBV2 and TRBJ2-1, reads EPEVTQTPSHQVTQMGQEVILRCVPISNHLYFYWYRQILGQKVEFLVSFYNNEISEKSEIFDDQFSVERPDGSNFTLKIRSTKLEDSAMYFCASRVAGTTGEQFFGPGTRLTVL.

This chain joins TRBV21-1 and TRBJ1-5; the listed D gene, TRBD1, was not tested against the DNA. TRBV21-1 is a listed pseudogene. The CDR3 has 15 residues. CDR3 amino acids: CASRTGGYSNQPQHF. The DNA of the CDR3 is TGTGCCAGCAGGACAGGGGGATATAGCAATCAGCCCCAGCATTTT.

The chain uses TRBV13 and TRBJ2-7; D might be TRBD1 (6 bases). This CDR3 contains 15 residues. CDR1 is PRHDT, CDR2 FYEKMQ, per germline (reference sequence). V shed 2 bases and J shed 0 bases, with 11 bases lying between them. CDR3 sequence reads: CASSLWGLNSYEQYF. The CDR3, as DNA: TGTGCCAGCAGCTTATGGGGGCTAAACTCCTACGAGCAGTACTTC. Full variable domain (remainder filled in from reference TRBV13 and TRBJ2-7): AAGVIQSPRHLIKEKRETATLKCYPIPRHDTVYWYQQGPGQDPQFLISFYEKMQSDKGSIPDRFSAQQFSDYHSELNMSSLELGDSALYFCASSLWGLNSYEQYFGPGTRLTVT.

This sequence joins TRBV5-4 and TRBJ2-7; a weak D match, TRBD2 (5 bases). The CDR3 loop spans 13 amino acids. CDR1 and CDR2 (germline): SGHNT, YYREEE (reference sequence). The germline V and J ends were trimmed by 5 bases and 4 bases, with 13 bases remaining between them. The CDR3 sequence: CASRRGSGYEQYF. The CDR3 coding sequence is TGTGCCAGCAGACGGGGATCCGGATACGAGCAGTACTTC. Supplemented by reference TRBV5-4 and TRBJ2-7, the full variable domain reads ETGVTQSPTHLIKTRGQQVTLRCSSQSGHNTVSWYQQALGQGPQFIFQYYREEENGRGNFPPRFSGLQFPNYSSELNVNALELDDSALYLCASRRGSGYEQYFGPGTRLTVT.

The genes are TRBV10-3 and TRBJ2-7, with a weak D call TRBD1 (6 bases). Germline V gene sequence: CDR1 ENHRY, CDR2 SYGVKD. This CDR3 spans 14 amino acids. V shed 6 bases and J shed 0 bases, with 12 bases lying between them. CDR3 sequence reads: CAIRSLDSSYEQYF. CDR3 DNA: TGTGCCATCAGGTCCCTGGACAGCTCCTACGAGCAGTACTTC.

The V and J genes are TRBV7-3 and TRBJ2-1; no firm D call. Per germline, CDR1 SGHTA and CDR2 FQGTGA. CDR3 size: 12 residues. The V end lost 4 bases, the J end lost 7 bases, and 8 bases lay between the germline ends. CDR3 region: CASSSNRNEQFF. The CDR3 DNA follows: TGTGCCAGCAGCTCAAATCGGAATGAGCAGTTCTTC.

The chain uses TRBV12-3 or TRBV12-4 and TRBJ2-5, with D tentatively TRBD2 (6 bases). V lost 1 base, J lost 6 bases, and 9 bases lay in between. The CDR3 has 13 residues. CDR3 sequence reads: CASSLGTTQTQYF. CDR3 nucleotide sequence: TGTGCCAGCAGTTTAGGGACTACCCAGACCCAGTACTTC.

The chain has TRBV18 and TRBJ1-2; 10 positions agree with TRBD1. V lost 4 bases and J lost 8; bases outside the gene matches: 10. CDR1 is KGHSH, CDR2 LQKENI, per germline. This CDR3 comprises 15 residues. CDR3 sequence reads: CASSQDSGTGDGYTF. The CDR3, as DNA: TGTGCCAGCTCACAAGATTCCGGGACAGGGGACGGCTACACCTTC.

The chain recombines TRBV4-1 with TRBJ2-4; no reliable D call. V was clipped by 0 bases and J by 10 bases, with 13 bases between them. Germline V gene data show CDR1 as MGHRA and CDR2 as YSYEKL. The CDR3 has 14 residues. CDR3 sequence (DNA): TGCGCCAGCAGCCAAGATGATAAGACTCGTATTCAGTACTTC. Encoded protein: CASSQDDKTRIQYF.

The rearrangement uses TRBV6-5 and TRBJ2-5; the D is unclear. The V end lost 7 bases, the J end lost 2 bases, and 11 bases lay between the germline ends. CDR3 length: 13 amino acids. CDR1 and CDR2 (germline): MNHEY, SVGAGI. The CDR3 nucleotides read TGTGCCAGCAAGGTGGCGGCTCAAGAGACCCAGTACTTC. Encoded protein: CASKVAAQETQYF.

V and J are TRBV7-9 and TRBJ1-3, with D possibly matching TRBD1 (6 bases). CDR1 is SEHNR and CDR2 is FQNEAQ in the germline V gene (reference sequence). V dropped 1 base and J dropped 1 base, with 8 bases sitting between them. This CDR3 contains 15 residues. The CDR3: CASSLVQGSGNTIYF. The CDR3 nucleotides read TGTGCCAGCAGCTTAGTTCAGGGGTCTGGAAACACCATATATTTT.

As concerns this clone: The same CDR3 can be traced to other DNA sequences in this sample. The chain has TRBV9 and TRBJ2-7, with D possibly being TRBD1 (6 bases). Germline values: CDR1 SGDLS, CDR2 YYNGEE. This CDR3 comprises 14 residues. Trimming took off 2 bases at V and 2 bases at J, with 11 bases between the two ends. The CDR3 sequence: CASSVGGPTYEQYF. CDR3 DNA: TGTGCCAGCAGCGTTGGGGGCCCAACCTACGAGCAGTACTTC.

The rearrangement uses TRBV5-1 and TRBJ2-6; no clear D. CDR1 SGHRS and CDR2 YFSETQ come from the germline V gene. V was cut by 4 bases and J by 4 bases, with 12 bases left in between. The length of the CDR3 is 15 residues. The CDR3 DNA reads TGCGCCAGCAGCACGAAGAGGCCAGGGGCCAACGTCCTGACTTTC. Translating it yields CASSTKRPGANVLTF.

The V gene is TRBV30, the J gene TRBJ1-3; TRBD1 matches at 7 bases. The J segment lost 0 bases and the V segment lost 1 base, leaving 3 bases of the junction unmatched. CDR3 length: 15 residues. Germline-derived CDR1 and CDR2 are GTSNPN and SVGIG (reference sequence). CDR3 protein: CAWSARQGSGNTIYF. The CDR3 DNA reads as TGTGCCTGGAGTGCCCGACAGGGCTCTGGAAACACCATATATTTT.